This T cell receptor beta chain derives from a study of Graves' ophthalmopathy and Graves' hyperthyroidism. The ends were cut back, 5 bases at V and 4 bases at J, with 12 bases in the middle. Germline CDR1 is SGHDT and CDR2 is YYEEEE. The CDR3 has 14 amino acids. Active ophthalmopathy (CAS at least 3, NOSPECS at least 4), lasting under 3 months. Note on this clonotype: Antigen specificity is unknown.

Whole-study results and caveats: Blood also harbored most expanded thyroid clonotypes above 0.001 frequency. Discrimination between ophthalmopathy and stable hyperthyroidism by a 13-signature model showed about 85% sensitivity and 70% to 82% specificity.

Using RNA transcripts, the TCR beta CDR3 regions were amplified. Second-round multiplex PCR came after first-round RT-PCR with HTBI primers. TCRdb used MiXCR to reprocess the multiplex PCR reads, holding one entry per CDR3 protein. This table has hundreds of thousands of distinct CDR3 sequences, 40% appearing once. Sequences were obtained from peripheral blood. This sequence originates from an adult man with Graves' ophthalmopathy. This chain joins TRBV5-6 and TRBJ2-2; D possibly matches TRBD1 or TRBD2 (5 bases each). The CDR3 loop is CASRHGAATGELFF. DNA for the CDR3: TGTGCCAGCAGACACGGGGCCGCCACCGGGGAGCTGTTTTTT.